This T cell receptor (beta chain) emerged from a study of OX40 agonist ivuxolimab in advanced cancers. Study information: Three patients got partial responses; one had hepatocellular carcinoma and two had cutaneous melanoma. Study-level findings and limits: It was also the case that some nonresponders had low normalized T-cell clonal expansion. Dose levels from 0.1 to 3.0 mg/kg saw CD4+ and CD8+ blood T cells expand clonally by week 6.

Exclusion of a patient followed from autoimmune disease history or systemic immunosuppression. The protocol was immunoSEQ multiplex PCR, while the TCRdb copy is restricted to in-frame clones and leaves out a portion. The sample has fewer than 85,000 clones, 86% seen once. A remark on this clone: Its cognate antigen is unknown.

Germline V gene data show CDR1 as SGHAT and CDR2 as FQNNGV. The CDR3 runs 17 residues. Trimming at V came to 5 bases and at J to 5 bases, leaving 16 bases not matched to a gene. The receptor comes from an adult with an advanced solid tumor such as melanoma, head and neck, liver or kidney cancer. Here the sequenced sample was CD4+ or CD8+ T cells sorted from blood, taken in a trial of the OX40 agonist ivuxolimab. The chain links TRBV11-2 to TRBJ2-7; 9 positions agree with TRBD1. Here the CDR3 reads CASSTLRFGQGYDEQYF. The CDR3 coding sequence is TGTGCCAGCAGCACCCTAAGATTCGGACAGGGGTACGACGAGCAGTACTTC. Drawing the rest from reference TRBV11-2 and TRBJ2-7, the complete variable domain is EAGVAQSPRYKIIEKRQSVAFWCNPISGHATLYWYQQILGQGPKLLIQFQNNGVVDDSQLPKDRFSAERLKGVDSTLKIQPAKLEDSAVYLCASSTLRFGQGYDEQYFGPGTRLTVT.